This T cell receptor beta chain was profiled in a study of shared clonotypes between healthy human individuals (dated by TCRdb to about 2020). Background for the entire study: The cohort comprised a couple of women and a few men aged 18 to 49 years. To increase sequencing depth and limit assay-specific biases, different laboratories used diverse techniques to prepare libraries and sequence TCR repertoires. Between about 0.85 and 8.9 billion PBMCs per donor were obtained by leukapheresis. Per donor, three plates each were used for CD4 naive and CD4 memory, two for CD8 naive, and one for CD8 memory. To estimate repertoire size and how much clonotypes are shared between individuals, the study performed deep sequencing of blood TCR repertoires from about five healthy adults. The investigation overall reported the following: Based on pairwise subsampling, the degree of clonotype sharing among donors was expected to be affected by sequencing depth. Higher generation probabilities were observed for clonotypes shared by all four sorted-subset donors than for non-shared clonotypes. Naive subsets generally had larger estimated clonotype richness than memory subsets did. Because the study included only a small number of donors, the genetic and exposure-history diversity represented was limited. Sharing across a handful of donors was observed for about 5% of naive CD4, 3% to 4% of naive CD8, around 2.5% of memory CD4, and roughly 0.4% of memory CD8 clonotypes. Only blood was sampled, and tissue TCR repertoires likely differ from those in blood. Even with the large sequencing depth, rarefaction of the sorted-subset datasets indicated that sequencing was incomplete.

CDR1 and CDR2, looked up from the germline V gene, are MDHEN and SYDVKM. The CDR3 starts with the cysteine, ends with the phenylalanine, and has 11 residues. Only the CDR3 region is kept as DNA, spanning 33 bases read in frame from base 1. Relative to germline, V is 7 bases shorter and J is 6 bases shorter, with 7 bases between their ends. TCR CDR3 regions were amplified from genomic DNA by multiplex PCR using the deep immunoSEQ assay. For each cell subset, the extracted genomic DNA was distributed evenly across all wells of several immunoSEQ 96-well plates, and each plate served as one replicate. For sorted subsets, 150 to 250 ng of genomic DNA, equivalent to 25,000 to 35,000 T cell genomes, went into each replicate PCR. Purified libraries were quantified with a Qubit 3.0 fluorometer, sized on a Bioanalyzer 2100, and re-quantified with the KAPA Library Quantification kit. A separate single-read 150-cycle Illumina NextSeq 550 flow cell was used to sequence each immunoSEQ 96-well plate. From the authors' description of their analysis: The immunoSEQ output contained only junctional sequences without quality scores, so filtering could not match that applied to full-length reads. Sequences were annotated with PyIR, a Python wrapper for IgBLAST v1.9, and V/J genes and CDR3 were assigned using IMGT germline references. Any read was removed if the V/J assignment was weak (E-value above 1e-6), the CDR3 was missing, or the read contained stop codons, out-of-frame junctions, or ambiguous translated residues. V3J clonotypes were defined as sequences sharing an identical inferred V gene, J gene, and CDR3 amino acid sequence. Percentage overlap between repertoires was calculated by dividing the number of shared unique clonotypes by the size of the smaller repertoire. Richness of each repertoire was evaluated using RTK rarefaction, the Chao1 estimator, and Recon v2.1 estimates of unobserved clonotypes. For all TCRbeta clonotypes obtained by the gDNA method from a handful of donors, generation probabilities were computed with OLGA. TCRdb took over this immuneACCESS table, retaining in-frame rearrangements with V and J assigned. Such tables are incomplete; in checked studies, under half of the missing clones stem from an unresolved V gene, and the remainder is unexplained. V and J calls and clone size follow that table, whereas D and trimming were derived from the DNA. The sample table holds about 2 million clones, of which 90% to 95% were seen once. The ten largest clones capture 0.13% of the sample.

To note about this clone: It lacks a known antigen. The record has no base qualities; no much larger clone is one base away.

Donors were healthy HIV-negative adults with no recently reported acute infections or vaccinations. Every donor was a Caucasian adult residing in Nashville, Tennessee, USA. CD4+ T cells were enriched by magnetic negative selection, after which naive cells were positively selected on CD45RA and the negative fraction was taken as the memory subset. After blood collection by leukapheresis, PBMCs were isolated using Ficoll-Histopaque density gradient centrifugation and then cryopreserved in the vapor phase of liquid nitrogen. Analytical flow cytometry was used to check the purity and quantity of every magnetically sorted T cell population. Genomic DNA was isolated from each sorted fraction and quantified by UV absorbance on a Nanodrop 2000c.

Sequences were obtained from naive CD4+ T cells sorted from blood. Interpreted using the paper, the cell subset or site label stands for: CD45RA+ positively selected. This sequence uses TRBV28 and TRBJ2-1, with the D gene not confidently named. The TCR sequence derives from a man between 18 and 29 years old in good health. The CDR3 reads CASTQPNEQFF. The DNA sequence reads TGTGCCAGCACCCAACCCAATGAGCAGTTCTTC.